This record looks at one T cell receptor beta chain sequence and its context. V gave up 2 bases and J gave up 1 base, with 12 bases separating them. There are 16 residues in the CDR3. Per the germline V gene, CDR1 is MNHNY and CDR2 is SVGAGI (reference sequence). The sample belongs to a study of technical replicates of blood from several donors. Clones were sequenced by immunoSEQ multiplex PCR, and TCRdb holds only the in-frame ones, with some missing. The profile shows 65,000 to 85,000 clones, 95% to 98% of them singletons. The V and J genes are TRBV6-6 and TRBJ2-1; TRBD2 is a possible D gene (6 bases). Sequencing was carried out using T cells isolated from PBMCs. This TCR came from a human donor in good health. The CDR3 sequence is CASSYPFGGSYNEQFF. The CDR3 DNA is TGTGCCAGCAGTTACCCTTTCGGGGGTTCCTACAATGAGCAGTTCTTC.